This T cell receptor (beta chain) came from a study of blood T cell repertoires in COVID-19. Study summary: Acute and convalescent COVID-19 samples came from the United States, Italy and Spain.

Using immunoSEQ multiplex PCR, the repertoire was profiled, and TCRdb retains in-frame clones only, with some absent. The sample has approximately 170,000 clones; less than 90% are singletons. Participant ages covered about 18 to 95 years across around 25 US areas. Cohort placement rested on clinical history that participants reported themselves. Two negative PCRs, clearance, or symptom resolution were required of recovered Cohort 3 donors. This CDR3 region has 10 residues. The germline CDR1 and CDR2 sequences are MDHEN and SYDVKM. V was clipped by 7 bases and J by 11 bases, with 11 bases between them.

The gene calls are TRBV28 and TRBJ1-1, with D tentatively TRBD1 (6 bases). This TCR came from a woman between 50 and 59 years old who had recovered from COVID-19. The sequencing input was PBMCs or T cells enriched from blood (not recorded which). CDR3 loop: CASMGHSAFF. In DNA, the CDR3 is TGTGCCAGCATGGGACACTCGGCTTTCTTT.